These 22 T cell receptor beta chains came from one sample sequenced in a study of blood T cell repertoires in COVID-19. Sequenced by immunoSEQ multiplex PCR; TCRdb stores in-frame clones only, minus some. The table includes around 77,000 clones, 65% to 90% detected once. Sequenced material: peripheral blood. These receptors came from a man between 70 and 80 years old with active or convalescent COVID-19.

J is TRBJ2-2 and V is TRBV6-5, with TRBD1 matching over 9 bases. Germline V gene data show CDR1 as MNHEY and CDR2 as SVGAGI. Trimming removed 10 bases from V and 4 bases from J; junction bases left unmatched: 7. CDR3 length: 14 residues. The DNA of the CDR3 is TGTGCCACCCGGGACAGGGTCCGCACCGGGGAGCTGTTTTTT. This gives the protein CATRDRVRTGELFF.

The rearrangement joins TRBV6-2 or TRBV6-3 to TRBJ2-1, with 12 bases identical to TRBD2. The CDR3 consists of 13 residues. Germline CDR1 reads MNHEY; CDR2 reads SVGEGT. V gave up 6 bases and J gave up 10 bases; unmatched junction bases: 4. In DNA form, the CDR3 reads TGTGCCAGCAGCACTAGCGGGAGGAGGGAGCAGTTCTTC. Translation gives CASSTSGRREQFF.

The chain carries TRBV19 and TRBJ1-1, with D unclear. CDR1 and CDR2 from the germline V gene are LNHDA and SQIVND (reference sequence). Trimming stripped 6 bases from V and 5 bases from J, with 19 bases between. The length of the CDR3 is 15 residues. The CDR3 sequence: CASSHDMGGWTEAFF. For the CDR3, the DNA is TGTGCCAGTAGCCACGACATGGGAGGTTGGACTGAAGCTTTCTTT. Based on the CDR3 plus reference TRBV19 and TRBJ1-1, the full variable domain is DGGITQSPKYLFRKEGQNVTLSCEQNLNHDAMYWYRQDPGQGLRLIYYSQIVNDFQKGDIAEGYSVSREKKESFPLTVTSAQKNPTAFYLCASSHDMGGWTEAFFGQGTRLTVV.

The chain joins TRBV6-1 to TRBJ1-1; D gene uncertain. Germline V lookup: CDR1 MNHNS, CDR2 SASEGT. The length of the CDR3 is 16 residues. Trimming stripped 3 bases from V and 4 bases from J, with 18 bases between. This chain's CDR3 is CASSEVRTIRGTEAFF. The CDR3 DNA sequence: TGTGCCAGCAGTGAGGTACGGACCATCCGGGGCACTGAAGCTTTCTTT.

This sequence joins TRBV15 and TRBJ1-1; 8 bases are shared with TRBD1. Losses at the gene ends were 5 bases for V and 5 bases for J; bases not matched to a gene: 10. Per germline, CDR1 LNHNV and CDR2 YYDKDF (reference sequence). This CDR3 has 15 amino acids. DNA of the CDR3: TGTGCCACCAGCCGGGGACAGGCCACGGGAACTGAAGCTTTCTTT. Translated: CATSRGQATGTEAFF.

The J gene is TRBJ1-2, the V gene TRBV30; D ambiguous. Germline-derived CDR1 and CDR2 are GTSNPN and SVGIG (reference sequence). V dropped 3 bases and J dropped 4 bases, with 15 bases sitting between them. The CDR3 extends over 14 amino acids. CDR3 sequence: CAWSLTMASYGYTF. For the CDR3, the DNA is TGTGCCTGGAGCCTCACTATGGCCAGCTATGGCTACACCTTC.

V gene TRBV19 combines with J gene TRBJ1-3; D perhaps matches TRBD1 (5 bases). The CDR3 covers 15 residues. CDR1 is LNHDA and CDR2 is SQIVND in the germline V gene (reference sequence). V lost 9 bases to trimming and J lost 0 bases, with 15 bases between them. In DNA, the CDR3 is TGTGCCAGCAGCCTGCAGACAGTCTCTGGAAACACCATATATTTT. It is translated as CASSLQTVSGNTIYF.

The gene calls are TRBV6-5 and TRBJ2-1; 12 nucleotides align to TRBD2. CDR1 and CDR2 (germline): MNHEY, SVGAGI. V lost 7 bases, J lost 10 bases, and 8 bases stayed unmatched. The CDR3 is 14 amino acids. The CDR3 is CASTPFLAGGEQFF. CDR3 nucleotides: TGTGCCAGCACCCCGTTTCTAGCGGGAGGGGAGCAGTTCTTC.

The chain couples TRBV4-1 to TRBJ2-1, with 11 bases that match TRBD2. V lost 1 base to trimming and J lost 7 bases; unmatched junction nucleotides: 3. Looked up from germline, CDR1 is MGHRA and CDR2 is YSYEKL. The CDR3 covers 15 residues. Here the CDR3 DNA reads TGCGCCAGCAGCCAAGGGACTAGCGGGTGGAATGAGCAGTTCTTC. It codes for CASSQGTSGWNEQFF.

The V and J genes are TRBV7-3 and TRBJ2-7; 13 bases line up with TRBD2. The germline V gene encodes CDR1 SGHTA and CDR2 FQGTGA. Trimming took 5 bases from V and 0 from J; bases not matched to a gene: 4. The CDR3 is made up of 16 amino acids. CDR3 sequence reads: CASSPGLAGASYEQYF. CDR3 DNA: TGTGCCAGCAGCCCCGGACTAGCGGGAGCCTCCTACGAGCAGTACTTC. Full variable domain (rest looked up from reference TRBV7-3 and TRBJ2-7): GAGVSQTPSNKVTEKGKYVELRCDPISGHTALYWYRQSLGQGPEFLIYFQGTGAADDSGLPNDRFFAVRPEGSVSTLKIQRTERGDSAVYLCASSPGLAGASYEQYFGPGTRLTVT.

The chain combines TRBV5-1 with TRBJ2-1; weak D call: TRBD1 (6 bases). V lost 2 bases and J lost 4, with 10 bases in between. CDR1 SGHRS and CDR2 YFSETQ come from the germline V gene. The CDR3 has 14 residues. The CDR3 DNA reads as TGCGCCAGCAGCTTACCGACAGGTTACAATGAGCAGTTCTTC. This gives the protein CASSLPTGYNEQFF.

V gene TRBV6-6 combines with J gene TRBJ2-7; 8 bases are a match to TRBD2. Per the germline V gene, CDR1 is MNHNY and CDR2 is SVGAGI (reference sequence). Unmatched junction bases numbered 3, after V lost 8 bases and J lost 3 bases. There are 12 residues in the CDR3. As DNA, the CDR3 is TGTGCCAGCGCTCGGGGGGGCTACGAGCAGTACTTC. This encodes CASARGGYEQYF.

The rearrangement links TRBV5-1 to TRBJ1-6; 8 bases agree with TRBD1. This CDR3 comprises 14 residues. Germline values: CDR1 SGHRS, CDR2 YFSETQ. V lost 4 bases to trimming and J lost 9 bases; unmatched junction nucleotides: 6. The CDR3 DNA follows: TGCGCCAGCAGCCCCTCAGGGGGCAGTTCACCCCTCCACTTT. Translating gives CASSPSGGSSPLHF.

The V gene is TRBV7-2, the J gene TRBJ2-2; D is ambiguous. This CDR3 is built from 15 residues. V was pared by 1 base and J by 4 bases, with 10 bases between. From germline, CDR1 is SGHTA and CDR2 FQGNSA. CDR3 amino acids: CASSLDLRPTGELFF. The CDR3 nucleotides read TGTGCCAGCAGCTTAGATCTGCGGCCCACCGGGGAGCTGTTTTTT.

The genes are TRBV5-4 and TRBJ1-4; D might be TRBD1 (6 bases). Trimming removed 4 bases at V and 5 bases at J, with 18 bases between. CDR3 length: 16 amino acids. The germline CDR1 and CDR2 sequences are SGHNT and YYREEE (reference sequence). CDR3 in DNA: TGTGCCAGCAGCCAGGGGTTAGGAGGATTCAATGAAAAACTGTTTTTT. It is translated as CASSQGLGGFNEKLFF.

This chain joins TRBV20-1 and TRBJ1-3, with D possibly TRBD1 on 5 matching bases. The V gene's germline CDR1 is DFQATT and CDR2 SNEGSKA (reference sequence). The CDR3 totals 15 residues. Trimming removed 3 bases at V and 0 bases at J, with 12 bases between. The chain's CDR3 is CSASSRRGSGNTIYF. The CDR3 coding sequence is TGCAGTGCTAGTTCCAGAAGGGGCTCTGGAAACACCATATATTTT.

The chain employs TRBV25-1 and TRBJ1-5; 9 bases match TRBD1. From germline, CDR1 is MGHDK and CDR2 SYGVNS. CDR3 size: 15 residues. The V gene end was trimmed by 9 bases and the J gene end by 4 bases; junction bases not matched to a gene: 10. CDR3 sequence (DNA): TGTGCCAGTCCGGGACAGGGCCCGTGTAATCAGCCCCAGCATTTT. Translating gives CASPGQGPCNQPQHF.

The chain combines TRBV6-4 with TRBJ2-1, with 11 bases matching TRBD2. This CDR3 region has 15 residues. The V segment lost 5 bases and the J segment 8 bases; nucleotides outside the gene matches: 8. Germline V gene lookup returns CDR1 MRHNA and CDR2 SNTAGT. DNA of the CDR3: TGTGCCAGCAGTTTGACTAGCGGGACCCCTGATGAGCAGTTCTTC. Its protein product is CASSLTSGTPDEQFF.

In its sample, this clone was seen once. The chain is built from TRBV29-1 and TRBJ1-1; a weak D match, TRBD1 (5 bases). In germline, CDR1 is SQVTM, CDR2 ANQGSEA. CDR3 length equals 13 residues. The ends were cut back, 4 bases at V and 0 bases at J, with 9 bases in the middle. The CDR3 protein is CSVGKGLNTEAFF. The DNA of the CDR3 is TGCAGCGTTGGGAAGGGGCTGAACACTGAAGCTTTCTTT.

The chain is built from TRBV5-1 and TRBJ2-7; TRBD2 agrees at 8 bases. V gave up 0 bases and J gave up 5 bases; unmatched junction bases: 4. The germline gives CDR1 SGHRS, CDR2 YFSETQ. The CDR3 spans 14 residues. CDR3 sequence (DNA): TGCGCCAGCAGCTTGGGGCTAGCGGGCCACGAGCAGTACTTC. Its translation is CASSLGLAGHEQYF.

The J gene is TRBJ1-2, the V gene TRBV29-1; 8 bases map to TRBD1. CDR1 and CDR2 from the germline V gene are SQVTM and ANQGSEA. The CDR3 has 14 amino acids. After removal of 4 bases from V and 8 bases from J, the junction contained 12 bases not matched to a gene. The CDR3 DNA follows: TGCAGCGTTGCGACGTTCGAGACAGGGGCCGGCTACACCTTC. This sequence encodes CSVATFETGAGYTF.

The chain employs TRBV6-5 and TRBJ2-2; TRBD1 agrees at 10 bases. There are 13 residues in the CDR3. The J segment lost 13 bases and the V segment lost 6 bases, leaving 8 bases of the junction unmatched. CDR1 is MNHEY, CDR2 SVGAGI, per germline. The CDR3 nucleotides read TGTGCCAGCAGCCGGACAGGGGGTGGTTGGCTGTTTTTT. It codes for CASSRTGGGWLFF.